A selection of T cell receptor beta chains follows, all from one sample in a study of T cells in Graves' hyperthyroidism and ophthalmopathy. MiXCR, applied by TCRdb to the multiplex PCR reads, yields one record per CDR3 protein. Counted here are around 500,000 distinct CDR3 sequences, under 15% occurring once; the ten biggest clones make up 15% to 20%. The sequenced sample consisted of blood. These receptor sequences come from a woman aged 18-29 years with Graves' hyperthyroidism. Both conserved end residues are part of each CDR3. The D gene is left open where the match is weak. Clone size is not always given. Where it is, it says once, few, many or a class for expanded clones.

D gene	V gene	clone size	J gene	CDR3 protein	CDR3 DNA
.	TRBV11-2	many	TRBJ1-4	CASSSGRGEKLFF	TGTGCCAGCAGCTCGGGGCGAGGAGAAAAACTGTTTTTT
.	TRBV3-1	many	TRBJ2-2	CASSLRGDTGELFF	TGTGCCAGCAGCTTAAGGGGTGACACCGGGGAGCTGTTTTTT
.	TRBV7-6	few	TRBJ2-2	CASLPGRSANTGELFF	TGTGCCAGCCTACCGGGACGCTCCGCGAACACCGGGGAGCTGTTTTTT
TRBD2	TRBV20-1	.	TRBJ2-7	CSARDWTSPGSYEQYF	TGCAGTGCTAGAGATTGGACTAGCCCCGGCTCCTACGAGCAGTACTTC
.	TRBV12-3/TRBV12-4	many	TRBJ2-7	CASSGRGVNEQYF	TGTGCCAGCAGTGGTCGCGGGGTAAACGAGCAGTACTTC
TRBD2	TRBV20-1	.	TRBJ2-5	CSATPSGRGETQYF	TGCAGTGCTACCCCTAGCGGGAGGGGAGAGACCCAGTACTTC
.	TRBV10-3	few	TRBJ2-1	CAMGSGEENEQFF	TGTGCCATGGGGTCAGGGGAAGAGAATGAGCAGTTCTTC
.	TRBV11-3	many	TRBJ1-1	CASSWTRQVGNTEAFF	TGTGCCAGCAGCTGGACTCGACAGGTAGGGAACACTGAAGCTTTCTTT
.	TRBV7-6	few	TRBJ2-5	CASSLAAETQYF	TGTGCCAGCAGCTTAGCTGCGGAGACCCAGTACTTC
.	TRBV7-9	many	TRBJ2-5	CASSLGYGPETQYF	TGTGCCAGCAGCTTAGGATACGGGCCCGAGACCCAGTACTTC
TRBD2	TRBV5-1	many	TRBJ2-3	CASSLEGLASDTQYF	TGCGCCAGCAGCTTGGAGGGACTAGCGTCAGATACGCAGTATTTT
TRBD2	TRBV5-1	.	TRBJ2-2	CASKLAGDRVTGELFF	TGCGCCAGCAAACTAGCGGGAGACCGTGTCACCGGGGAGCTGTTTTTT
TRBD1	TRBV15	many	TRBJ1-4	CATSREQGATNEKLFF	TGTGCCACCAGCAGAGAACAGGGGGCAACTAATGAAAAACTGTTTTTT
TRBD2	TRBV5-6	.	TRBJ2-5	CASSFLALAEGYQETQYF	TGTGCCAGCAGCTTTCTCGCACTAGCGGAGGGGTACCAAGAGACCCAGTACTTC
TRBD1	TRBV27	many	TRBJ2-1	CASSRGGIRLNEQFF	TGTGCCAGCAGCCGAGGGGGCATCCGGCTAAATGAGCAGTTCTTC
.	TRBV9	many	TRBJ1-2	CASSVAVGTGYTF	TGTGCCAGCAGCGTAGCGGTAGGGACGGGCTACACCTTC
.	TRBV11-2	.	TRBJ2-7	CASSYGEYEQYF	TGTGCCAGCAGCTATGGGGAGTACGAGCAGTACTTC
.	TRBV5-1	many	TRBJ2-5	CASSLGAGEETQYF	TGCGCCAGCAGCTTAGGTGCGGGCGAAGAGACCCAGTACTTC
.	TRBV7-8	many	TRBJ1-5	CASSLVPEGSPQHF	TGTGCCAGCAGCTTAGTTCCGGAAGGATCGCCCCAGCATTTT
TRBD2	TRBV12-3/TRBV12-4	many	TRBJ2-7	CASSHTSEAFYERQYF	TGTGCCAGCAGCCATACTAGCGAGGCCTTTTACGAGCGGCAGTACTTC
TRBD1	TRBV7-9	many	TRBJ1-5	CASSLSGGYNQPQHF	TGTGCCAGCAGCTTATCAGGGGGTTACAATCAGCCCCAGCATTTT
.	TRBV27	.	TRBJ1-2	CASSFRGFNYGYTF	TGTGCCAGCAGTTTCAGGGGCTTTAACTATGGCTACACCTTC
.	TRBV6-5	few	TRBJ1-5	CASSYSGKVNQPQHF	TGTGCCAGCAGTTACTCTGGCAAGGTCAATCAGCCCCAGCATTTT
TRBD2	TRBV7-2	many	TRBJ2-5	CASFILAERGETQYF	TGTGCCAGCTTCATTCTAGCGGAAAGGGGAGAGACCCAGTACTTC
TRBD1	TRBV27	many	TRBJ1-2	CASSSGTEPNYGYTF	TGTGCCAGCAGTTCCGGGACAGAACCTAACTATGGCTACACCTTC
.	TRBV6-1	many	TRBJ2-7	CASSAPPSGLSYEQYF	TGTGCCAGCAGTGCCCCTCCAAGCGGTTTGTCCTACGAGCAGTACTTC
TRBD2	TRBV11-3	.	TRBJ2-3	CASSPTSGRSLDTQYF	TGTGCCAGCAGCCCGACTAGCGGGAGGTCATTAGATACGCAGTATTTT
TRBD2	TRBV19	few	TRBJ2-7	CASSITGTSATRSYEQYF	TGTGCCAGTAGTATCACCGGGACTAGCGCCACAAGATCCTACGAGCAGTACTTC
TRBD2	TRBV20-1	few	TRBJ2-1	CSARAVAGDNEQFF	TGCAGTGCTAGAGCCGTAGCGGGAGACAATGAGCAGTTCTTC
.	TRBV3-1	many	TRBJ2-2	CASSQEPGFTAGELFF	TGTGCCAGCAGCCAAGAGCCGGGGTTTACGGCCGGGGAGCTGTTTTTT
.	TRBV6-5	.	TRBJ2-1	CASSYSDRRLADEQFF	TGTGCCAGCAGTTACTCGGACAGAAGGTTGGCCGATGAGCAGTTCTTC
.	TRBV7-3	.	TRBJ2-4	CAGSRVNIQYF	TGTGCCGGCAGCAGAGTGAACATTCAGTACTTC